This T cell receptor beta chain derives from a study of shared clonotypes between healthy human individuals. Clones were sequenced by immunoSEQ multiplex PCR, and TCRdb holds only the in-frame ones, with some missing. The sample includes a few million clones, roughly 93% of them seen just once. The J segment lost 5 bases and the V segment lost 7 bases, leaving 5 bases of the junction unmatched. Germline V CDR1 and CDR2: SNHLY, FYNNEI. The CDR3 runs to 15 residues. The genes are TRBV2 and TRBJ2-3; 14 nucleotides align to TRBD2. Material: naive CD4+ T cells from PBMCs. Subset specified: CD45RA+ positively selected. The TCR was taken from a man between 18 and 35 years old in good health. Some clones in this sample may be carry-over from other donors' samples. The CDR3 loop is CASTLGLAGEDTQYF. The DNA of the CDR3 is TGTGCCAGCACCTTGGGACTAGCGGGAGAAGATACGCAGTATTTT.